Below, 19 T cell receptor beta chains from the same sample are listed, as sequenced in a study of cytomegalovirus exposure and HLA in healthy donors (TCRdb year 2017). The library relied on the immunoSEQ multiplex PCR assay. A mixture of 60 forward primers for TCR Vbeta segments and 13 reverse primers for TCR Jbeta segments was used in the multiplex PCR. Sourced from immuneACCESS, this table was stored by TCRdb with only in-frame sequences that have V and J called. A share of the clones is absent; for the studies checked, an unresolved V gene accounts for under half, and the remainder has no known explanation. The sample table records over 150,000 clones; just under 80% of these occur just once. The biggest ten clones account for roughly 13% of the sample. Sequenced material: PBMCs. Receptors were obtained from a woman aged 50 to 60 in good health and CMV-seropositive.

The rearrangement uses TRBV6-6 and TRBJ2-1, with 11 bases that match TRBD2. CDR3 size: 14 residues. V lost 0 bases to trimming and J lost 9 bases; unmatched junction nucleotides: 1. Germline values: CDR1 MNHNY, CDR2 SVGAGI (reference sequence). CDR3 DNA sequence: TGTGCCAGCAGTTACTCAACTAGCGGGGGTGAGCAGTTCTTC. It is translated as CASSYSTSGGEQFF.

The CDR3 nucleotides read TGTGCCAGCAGTTTACGACAGGGGGGTGGAAACACCATATATTTT. Its translation is CASSLRQGGGNTIYF. The chain carries TRBV27 and TRBJ1-3; 9 bases fit TRBD1. Germline loops: CDR1 MNHEY, CDR2 SMNVEV (reference sequence). V shed 2 bases, J shed 3 bases, and the junction held 2 bases outside the gene matches. This CDR3 region has 15 residues.

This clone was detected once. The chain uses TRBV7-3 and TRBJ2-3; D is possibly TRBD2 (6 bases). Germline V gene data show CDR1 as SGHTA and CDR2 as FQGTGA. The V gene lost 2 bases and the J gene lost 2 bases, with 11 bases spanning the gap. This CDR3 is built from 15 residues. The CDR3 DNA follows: TGTGCCAGCAGCTTAGGGCGGGGACCCACAGATACGCAGTATTTT. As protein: CASSLGRGPTDTQYF. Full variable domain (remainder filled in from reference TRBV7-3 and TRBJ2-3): GAGVSQTPSNKVTEKGKYVELRCDPISGHTALYWYRQSLGQGPEFLIYFQGTGAADDSGLPNDRFFAVRPEGSVSTLKIQRTERGDSAVYLCASSLGRGPTDTQYFGPGTRLTVL.

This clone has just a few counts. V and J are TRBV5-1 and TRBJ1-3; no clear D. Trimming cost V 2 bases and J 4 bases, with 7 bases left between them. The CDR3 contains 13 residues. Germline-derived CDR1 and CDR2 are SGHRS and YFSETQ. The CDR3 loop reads CASSFTTGNTIYF. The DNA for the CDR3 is TGCGCCAGCAGCTTTACGACAGGAAACACCATATATTTT.

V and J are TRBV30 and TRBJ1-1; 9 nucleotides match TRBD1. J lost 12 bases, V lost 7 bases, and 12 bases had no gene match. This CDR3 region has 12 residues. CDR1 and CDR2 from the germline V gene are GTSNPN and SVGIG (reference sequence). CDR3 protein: CASSLNRGRTFF. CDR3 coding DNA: TGTGCCTCCTCGCTTAACAGGGGGCGAACTTTCTTT.

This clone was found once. CDR3 nucleotides: TGTGCCAGCAGCGTAGGGGCAGGGTCTTGGACAGATACGCAGTATTTT. This translates into CASSVGAGSWTDTQYF. The chain uses TRBV9 and TRBJ2-3; D might be TRBD1 (5 bases). Trimming pared 0 bases from V and 3 bases from J, leaving 14 bases between. Germline lookup yields CDR1 SGDLS and CDR2 YYNGEE. The CDR3 extends over 16 amino acids. Combining the CDR3 with reference TRBV9 and TRBJ2-3 gives the whole variable domain DSGVTQTPKHLITATGQRVTLRCSPRSGDLSVYWYQQSLDQGLQFLIQYYNGEERAKGNILERFSAQQFPDLHSELNLSSLELGDSALYFCASSVGAGSWTDTQYFGPGTRLTVL.

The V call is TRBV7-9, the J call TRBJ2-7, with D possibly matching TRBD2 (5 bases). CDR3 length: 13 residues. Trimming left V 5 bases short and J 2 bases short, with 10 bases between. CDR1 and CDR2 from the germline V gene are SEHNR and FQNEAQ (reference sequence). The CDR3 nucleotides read TGTGCCAGCAGCGATCCGGGAACCTACGAGCAGTACTTC. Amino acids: CASSDPGTYEQYF.

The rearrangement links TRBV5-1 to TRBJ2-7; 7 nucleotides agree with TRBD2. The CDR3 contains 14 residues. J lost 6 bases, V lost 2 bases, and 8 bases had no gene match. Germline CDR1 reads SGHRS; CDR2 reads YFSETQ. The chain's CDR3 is CASSFGTNPLEQYF. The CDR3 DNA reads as TGCGCCAGCAGCTTTGGGACTAACCCCCTCGAGCAGTACTTC.

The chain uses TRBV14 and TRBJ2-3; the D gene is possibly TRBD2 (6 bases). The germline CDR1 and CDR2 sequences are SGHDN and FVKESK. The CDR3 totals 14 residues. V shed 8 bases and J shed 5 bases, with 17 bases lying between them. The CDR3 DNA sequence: TGTGCCAGCTCAGGAGGGGCTGGGGGAGATACGCAGTATTTT. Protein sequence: CASSGGAGGDTQYF. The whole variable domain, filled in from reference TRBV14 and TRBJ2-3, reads EAGVTQFPSHSVIEKGQTVTLRCDPISGHDNLYWYRRVMGKEIKFLLHFVKESKQDESGMPNNRFLAERTGGTYSTLKVQPAELEDSGVYFCASSGGAGGDTQYFGPGTRLTVL.

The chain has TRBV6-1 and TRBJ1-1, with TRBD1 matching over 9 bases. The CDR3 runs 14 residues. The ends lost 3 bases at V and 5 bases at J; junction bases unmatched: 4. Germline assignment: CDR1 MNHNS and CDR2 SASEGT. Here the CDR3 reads CASSEDRGVTEAFF. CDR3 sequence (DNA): TGTGCCAGCAGTGAGGACAGGGGAGTAACTGAAGCTTTCTTT.

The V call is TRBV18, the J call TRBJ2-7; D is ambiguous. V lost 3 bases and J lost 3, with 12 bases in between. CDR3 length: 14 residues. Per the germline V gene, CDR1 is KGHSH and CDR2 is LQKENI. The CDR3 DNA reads TGTGCCAGCTCACCTCTAGAGTCAAACTACGAGCAGTACTTC. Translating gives CASSPLESNYEQYF.

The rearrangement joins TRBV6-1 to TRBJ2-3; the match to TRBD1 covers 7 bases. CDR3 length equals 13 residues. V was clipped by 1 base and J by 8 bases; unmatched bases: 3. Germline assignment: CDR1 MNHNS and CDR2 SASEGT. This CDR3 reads CASSEEPGGTQYF. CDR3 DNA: TGTGCCAGCAGTGAAGAACCAGGGGGTACGCAGTATTTT.

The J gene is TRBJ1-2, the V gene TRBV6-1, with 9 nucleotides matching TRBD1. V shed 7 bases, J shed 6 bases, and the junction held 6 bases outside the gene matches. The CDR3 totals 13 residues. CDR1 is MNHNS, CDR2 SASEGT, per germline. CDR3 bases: TGTGCCAGCATTAAGAGGACAGGGGATGGCTACACCTTC. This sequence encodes CASIKRTGDGYTF.

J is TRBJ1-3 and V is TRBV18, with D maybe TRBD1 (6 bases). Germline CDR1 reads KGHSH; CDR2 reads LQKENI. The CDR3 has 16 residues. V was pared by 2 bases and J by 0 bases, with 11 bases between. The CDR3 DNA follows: TGTGCCAGCTCACCAGTACCAGGGGCCTCTGGAAACACCATATATTTT. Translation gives CASSPVPGASGNTIYF.

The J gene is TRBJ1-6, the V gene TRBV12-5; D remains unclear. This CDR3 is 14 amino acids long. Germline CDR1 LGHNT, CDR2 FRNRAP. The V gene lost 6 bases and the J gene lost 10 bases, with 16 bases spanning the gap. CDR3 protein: CASGVGEGGSPLHF. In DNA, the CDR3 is TGTGCTAGTGGCGTCGGGGAGGGAGGATCACCCCTCCACTTT.

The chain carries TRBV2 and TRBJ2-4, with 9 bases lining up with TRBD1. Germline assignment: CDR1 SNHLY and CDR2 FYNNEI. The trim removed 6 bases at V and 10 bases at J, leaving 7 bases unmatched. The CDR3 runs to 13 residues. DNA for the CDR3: TGTGCCAGCAGCGATGGACAGGGGTGGATTCAGTACTTC. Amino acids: CASSDGQGWIQYF. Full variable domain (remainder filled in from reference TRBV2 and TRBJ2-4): EPEVTQTPSHQVTQMGQEVILRCVPISNHLYFYWYRQILGQKVEFLVSFYNNEISEKSEIFDDQFSVERPDGSNFTLKIRSTKLEDSAMYFCASSDGQGWIQYFGAGTRLSVL.

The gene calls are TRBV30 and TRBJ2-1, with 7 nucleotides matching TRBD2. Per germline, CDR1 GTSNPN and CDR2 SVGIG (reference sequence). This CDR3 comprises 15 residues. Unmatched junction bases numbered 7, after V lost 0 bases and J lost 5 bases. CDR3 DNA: TGTGCCTGGAGTGTACCGAGCGGGGCTAACAATGAGCAGTTCTTC. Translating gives CAWSVPSGANNEQFF.

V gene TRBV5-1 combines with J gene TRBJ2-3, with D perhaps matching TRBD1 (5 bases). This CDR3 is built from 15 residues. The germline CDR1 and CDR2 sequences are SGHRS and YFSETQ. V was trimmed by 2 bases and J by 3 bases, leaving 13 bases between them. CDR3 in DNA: TGCGCCAGCAGCTTAGCCCTGACAGCGACAGATACGCAGTATTTT. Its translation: CASSLALTATDTQYF.

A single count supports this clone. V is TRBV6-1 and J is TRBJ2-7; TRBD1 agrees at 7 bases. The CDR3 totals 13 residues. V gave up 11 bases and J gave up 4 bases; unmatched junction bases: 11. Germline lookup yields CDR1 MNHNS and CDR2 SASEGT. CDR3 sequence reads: CAGRAGGGYEQYF. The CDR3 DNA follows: TGTGCCGGGCGGGCAGGGGGTGGATACGAGCAGTACTTC.